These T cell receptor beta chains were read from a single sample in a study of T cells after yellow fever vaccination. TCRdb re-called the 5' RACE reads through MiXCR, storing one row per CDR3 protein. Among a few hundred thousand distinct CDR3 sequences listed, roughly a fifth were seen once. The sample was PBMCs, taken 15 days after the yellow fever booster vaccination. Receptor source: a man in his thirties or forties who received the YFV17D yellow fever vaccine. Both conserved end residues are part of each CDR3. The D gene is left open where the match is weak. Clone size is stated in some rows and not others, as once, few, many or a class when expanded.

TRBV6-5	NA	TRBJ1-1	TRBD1	TGTGCCAGCAGTTACTCGACAGGGTCAGGGAACACTGAAGCTTTCTTT	CASSYSTGSGNTEAFF
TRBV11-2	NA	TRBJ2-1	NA	TGTGCCAGCAGCTTATGGCTAGCTCGAAATGAGCAGTTCTTC	CASSLWLARNEQFF
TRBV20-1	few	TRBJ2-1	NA	TGCAGTGCTAGCGGCATTAGCTCCTACAATGAGCAGTTCTTC	CSASGISSYNEQFF
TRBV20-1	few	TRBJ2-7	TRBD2	TGCAGTGCTGTCGGGACTAGCGGGTACGAGCAGTACTTC	CSAVGTSGYEQYF
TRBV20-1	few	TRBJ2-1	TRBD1	TGCAGTGTCGTCCGGGACAGGGTTCGGGAGCAGTTCTTC	CSVVRDRVREQFF
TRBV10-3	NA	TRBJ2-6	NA	TGTGCCATCGGGCGCGGTATTTCTGGGGCCAACGTCCTGACTTTC	CAIGRGISGANVLTF
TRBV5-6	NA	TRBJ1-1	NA	TGTGCCAGCAGCTTTGGACCCGCGGGGAACACTGAAGCTTTCTTT	CASSFGPAGNTEAFF
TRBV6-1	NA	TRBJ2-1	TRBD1	TGTGCCAGCAGAGGACAGGGGGCGAGTGAGCAGTTCTTC	CASRGQGASEQFF
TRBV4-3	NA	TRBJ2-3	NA	TGCGCCAGCAGCCAAGATCGGTCATTAGGCAGGGCATACACAGATACGCAGTATTTT	CASSQDRSLGRAYTDTQYF
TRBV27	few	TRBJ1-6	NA	TGTGCCAGCAGCGCAGGGGTGGTTTCACCCCTCCACTTT	CASSAGVVSPLHF
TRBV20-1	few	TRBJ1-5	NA	TGCAGTGCTAGGGTCAGTGGATCTCAGCCCCAGCATTTT	CSARVSGSQPQHF
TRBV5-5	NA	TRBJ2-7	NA	TGTGCCAGCAGCCGGGTTTTTCTTTGGAGCGGGGAGCAGTACTTC	CASSRVFLWSGEQYF
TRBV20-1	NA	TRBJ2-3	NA	TGCAGTGCGTGGCCCCTACGGGGGCCGGATAGCACAGATACGCAGTATTTT	CSAWPLRGPDSTDTQYF
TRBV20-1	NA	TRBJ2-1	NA	TGCAGCTCACGGGGGAGTAGCCCCTACAATGAGCAGTTCTTC	CSSRGSSPYNEQFF
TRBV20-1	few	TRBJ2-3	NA	TGCAGTGTCTCGGGTGGGCGCGGGTCGCAGTATTTT	CSVSGGRGSQYF
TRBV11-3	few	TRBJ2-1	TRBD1	TGTGCCAGCAGCCCCACGACAGGGGTAGATGAGCAGTTCTTC	CASSPTTGVDEQFF
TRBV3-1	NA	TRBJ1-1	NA	TGTGCCAGCAGGGCGTTAGGGTGGGCTGAAGCTTTCTTT	CASRALGWAEAFF
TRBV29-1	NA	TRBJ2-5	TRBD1	TGCAGCGTTTTGGGGACAGGGGTGGAGACCCAGTACTTC	CSVLGTGVETQYF
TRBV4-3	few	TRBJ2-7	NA	TGCGCCAGCAGCCAAGATTGGGGCCGTACGGACGAGCAGTACTTC	CASSQDWGRTDEQYF
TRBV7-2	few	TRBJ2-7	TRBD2	TGTGCCAGCAGCCCCTCGGGAGGGATGGGCTACGAGCAGTACTTC	CASSPSGGMGYEQYF
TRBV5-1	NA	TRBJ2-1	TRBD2	TGCGCCAGCAGCTGGGGGGGTCCGGGAACCGCCTACAATGAGCAGTTCTTC	CASSWGGPGTAYNEQFF
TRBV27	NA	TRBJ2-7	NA	TGTGCCAGCAGTGGGATAGCCGCCTTGGGAGAGCAGTACTTC	CASSGIAALGEQYF